This entry features one T cell receptor (beta chain) sequence. The antigen is unknown. Germline loops: CDR1 SGHRS, CDR2 YFSETQ. V dropped 2 bases and J dropped 5; count of bases not matched to a gene: 6. The CDR3 runs 15 residues. Per the original data handling: Junction-only sequences without quality scores came from ImmunoSEQ, so filtering differed. Here immunoSEQ multiplex PCR was the method, and the copy in TCRdb shows in-frame clones only, minus some. Clone size and the V and J calls come from that table; the DNA yielded D and trimming. The sample has more than 2 million clones; 95% are singletons. This record comes from a study of shared clonotypes between healthy human individuals. Findings of the study overall: The study generally estimated greater richness for naive than memory subsets.

Material: naive CD4+ T cells sorted from blood. Subset here: CD45RA+ positively selected. This chain connects TRBV5-1 to TRBJ2-7, with 11 positions matching TRBD1. The TCR comes from a man between 18 and 35 years old in good health. The chain's CDR3 is CASSFEDRGLHEQYF. In DNA, the CDR3 is TGCGCCAGCAGCTTTGAGGACAGGGGGCTTCACGAGCAGTACTTC.